The subject of this entry is one T cell receptor (beta chain). What it recognizes is unknown. This entry belongs to a study of pediatric ulcerative colitis. Sequencing was at survey level. The repertoire was sequenced with immunoSEQ multiplex PCR; TCRdb's copy has only in-frame clones and lacks some. In the table there are 57,000 or so clones, around 87% of which are singletons. Study-wide points: Rectal repertoires separated controls, mild-moderate and acute severe colitis. Blood-rectal clonal overlap within each person was significantly higher in ulcerative colitis patients than controls.

Looked up from germline, CDR1 is MNHNS and CDR2 is SASEGT. The CDR3 extends over 14 amino acids. V dropped 5 bases and J dropped 1 base, with 9 bases sitting between them. The chain couples TRBV6-1 to TRBJ1-3, with a tentative D call TRBD1 (5 bases). This receptor was obtained from a boy between 10 and 17 years old who was a control in a study of pediatric ulcerative colitis. The sample taken for sequencing was blood. The CDR3 nucleotides are TGTGCCAGCAGTTTGAGGGGATCTGGAAACACCATATATTTT. It yields the protein CASSLRGSGNTIYF.